This section outlines one T cell receptor beta chain sequence together with its context. The antigen remains unidentified. Germline V gene data show CDR1 as KGHDR and CDR2 as SFDVKD. The V end lost 2 bases, the J end lost 0 bases, and 12 bases lay between the germline ends. The CDR3 is 16 residues long. This sample is part of a study of T cell responses to AZD1222 COVID-19 vaccine. Libraries were prepared by immunoSEQ multiplex PCR; TCRdb keeps only in-frame clonotypes and omits some of them. This sample has 170,000 or so clones, with 90% found just once. Study-wide results and caveats: Distributed over spike, vaccine-associated CD4 TCRs predominated at 160-218 and 743-854. Repertoire sampling occurred only after the peak T cell response.

This clonotype was obtained from an adult in good health. Specimen: peripheral blood, collected on day 0 of AZD1222 vaccination. The rearrangement joins TRBV24-1 to TRBJ1-2; possible D gene TRBD1, 5 bases. The CDR3 bases are TGTGCCACCAGTGATTCTACAGGCCTGGCTAACTATGGCTACACCTTC. Protein product: CATSDSTGLANYGYTF.